What follows are 11 T cell receptor beta chains derived from one specimen sequenced in a study of shared clonotypes between healthy human individuals (dated by TCRdb to about 2020). The library came from the immunoSEQ multiplex PCR assay. In TCRdb, the immuneACCESS table is reduced to in-frame sequences with V and J assigned. These tables do not hold every clone; where another copy was compared, an unresolved V gene accounts for under half, and the others remain unexplained. Across this sample there are more than 550,000 clones, with 90% seen only once. Of the sample, 34% falls within the top ten clones. Sequences were obtained from memory CD8+ T cells from PBMCs. The cell subset or site label of this sample denotes: CD45RO+ cells pooled with CCR7-negative TemRA cells. Receptors originate from a man younger than 35 in good health. Some clones in this sample may be carry-over from other donors' samples.

The V and J genes are TRBV19 and TRBJ1-5; D remains ambiguous. Germline V gene sequence: CDR1 LNHDA, CDR2 SQIVND (reference sequence). This CDR3 has 16 amino acids. Trimming cost V 5 bases and J 8 bases, with 22 bases left between them. CDR3: CASSSPVRERLKPQHF. The DNA for the CDR3 is TGTGCCAGTAGTTCCCCGGTGAGGGAGAGGTTAAAGCCCCAGCATTTT.

The chain recombines TRBV7-6 with TRBJ2-3; tentatively, D is TRBD1 (6 bases). With 8 bases removed from V and 2 bases from J, the gap between germline ends came to 11 bases. Germline V lookup: CDR1 SGHVS, CDR2 FNYEAQ. The CDR3 contains 13 residues. The DNA of the CDR3 is TGTGCCAGCGGTGGGGGCCTCACAGATACGCAGTATTTT. Protein: CASGGGLTDTQYF.

The gene calls are TRBV28 and TRBJ1-1, with TRBD1 matching over 8 bases. This CDR3 is built from 15 residues. Germline V lookup: CDR1 MDHEN, CDR2 SYDVKM. J gave up 7 bases and V 6 bases, and 13 bases lay outside the gene matches. The CDR3 DNA sequence: TGTGCCAGCAGAGAGTTCAGGAGACAGGGGAATGAAGCTTTCTTT. The encoded protein is CASREFRRQGNEAFF.

Concerning this clone: Different DNA sequences within this sample yield the same CDR3. The V call is TRBV19, the J call TRBJ1-1; no clear D gene. Between the trimmed V and J ends, which lost 2 bases and 1 base, there was a span of 5 bases. CDR1 is LNHDA and CDR2 is SQIVND in the germline V gene (reference sequence). This CDR3 is 13 amino acids long. CDR3 loop: CASSIKGNTEAFF. The CDR3 coding sequence is TGTGCCAGTAGTATAAAGGGGAACACTGAAGCTTTCTTT.

A few counts support this clone. V gene TRBV28 combines with J gene TRBJ1-1; 9 bases line up with TRBD1. The CDR3 has 15 residues. The trim removed 10 bases at V and 3 bases at J, leaving 12 bases unmatched. Germline CDR1 MDHEN, CDR2 SYDVKM. In DNA form, the CDR3 reads TGTGCCACCAGCGACAGGGGGAGACCCTACACTGAAGCTTTCTTT. Translated, it gives CATSDRGRPYTEAFF.

The gene calls are TRBV29-1 and TRBJ1-3; D is unclear. Germline V lookup: CDR1 SQVTM, CDR2 ANQGSEA. CDR3 length: 14 residues. CDR3 loop: CSINQVNSGNTIYF. The DNA of the CDR3 is TGCAGTATTAACCAGGTGAACTCTGGAAACACCATATATTTT.

This clone has more than one count but fewer than ten. Since a much larger clone is just one base distant, this may be a read error. V usage is TRBV7-8 and J usage is TRBJ1-1; 8 nucleotides agree with TRBD1. Germline V lookup: CDR1 SGHVS, CDR2 FQNEAQ. The CDR3 length is 12 residues. J was trimmed by 8 bases and V by 1 base; bases with no gene match: 0. In DNA, the CDR3 is TGTGCCAGCAGCTTAGGGACAGGGGAAGCTTTCTTT. Translation: CASSLGTGEAFF.

This clone was observed a single time. This chain links TRBV6-4 with TRBJ2-2, with D perhaps assigned TRBD1 or TRBD2 (5 bases each). CDR1 and CDR2 from the germline V gene are MRHNA and SNTAGT. V gave up 3 bases and J gave up 8 bases, with 19 bases separating them. CDR3 length equals 16 residues. The CDR3 nucleotides are TGTGCCAGCAGTGAGGGGCCGGGACCCTACCAGGGGGAGCTGTTTTTT. It yields the protein CASSEGPGPYQGELFF.

The CDR3 coding sequence is TGTGCCAGCAGCCCCACCCGACTAGCGGAGTACGGAGGGCAAGAGACCCAGTACTTC. Translating it yields CASSPTRLAEYGGQETQYF. V and J are TRBV7-7 and TRBJ2-5; 9 bases fit TRBD2. The CDR3 contains 19 residues. V shed 5 bases, J shed 2 bases, and the junction held 18 bases outside the gene matches. Germline values: CDR1 SSHAT, CDR2 FNYEAQ (reference sequence).

The chain combines TRBV6-1 with TRBJ2-5; no definite D call. Germline V gives CDR1 MNHNS, CDR2 SASEGT. V gave up 1 base and J gave up 3 bases, with 21 bases separating them. This CDR3 has 18 residues. The CDR3 sequence: CASSEGSRPVLGKETQYF. CDR3 bases: TGTGCCAGCAGTGAAGGGAGTAGGCCAGTCCTTGGGAAAGAGACCCAGTACTTC.

The V and J genes are TRBV4-1 and TRBJ2-7; 8 positions agree with TRBD1. The CDR3 consists of 14 residues. Germline CDR1 and CDR2: MGHRA and YSYEKL. Trimming took 1 base from V and 4 from J; bases not matched to a gene: 3. CDR3 in amino acids: CASSQGTGIYEQYF. As DNA, the CDR3 is TGCGCCAGCAGCCAAGGGACAGGGATATACGAGCAGTACTTC.